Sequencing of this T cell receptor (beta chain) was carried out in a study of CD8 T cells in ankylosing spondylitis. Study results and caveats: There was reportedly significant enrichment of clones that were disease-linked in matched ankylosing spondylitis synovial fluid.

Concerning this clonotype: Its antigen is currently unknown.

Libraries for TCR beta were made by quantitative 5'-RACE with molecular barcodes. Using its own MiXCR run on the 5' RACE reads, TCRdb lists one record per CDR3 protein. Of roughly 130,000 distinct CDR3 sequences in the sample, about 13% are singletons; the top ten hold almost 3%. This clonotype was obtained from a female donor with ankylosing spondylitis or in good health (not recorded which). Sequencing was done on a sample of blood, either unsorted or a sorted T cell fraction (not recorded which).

In DNA form, the CDR3 reads TGTGCCAGCAGTGAAAACCCCTACGAGCAGTACTTC. Its translation: CASSENPYEQYF. The chain uses TRBV12-3 or TRBV12-4 and TRBJ2-7, with no clear D. The CDR3 totals 12 residues. V lost 5 bases and J 2 bases, leaving 7 bases between the germline ends.